The rows below give T cell receptor beta chains drawn from one sample of a study of T cell repertoires in cytomegalovirus infection. Antigen specificity for these receptors is unknown. Using its own MiXCR run on the reads, TCRdb lists one record per CDR3 protein. The sample carries fewer than 1,000,000 distinct CDR3 sequences, about 33% recorded once. Specimen: cultured CD8+ T cells from PBMCs, collected from culture after CMV antigen stimulation. These receptor sequences come from a human donor in good health (CMV status not recorded). Some clones in this sample may be carry-over from other donors' samples. CDR3s include the opening cysteine and the closing phenylalanine or tryptophan. D genes are given only for firm matches. For some rows the clone size is stated as once, few or many, or as a class when expanded; others skip it.

v_gene: TRBV7-9
len: 17
d_gene: .
abundance: .
j_gene: TRBJ2-3
CDR3nt: TGTGCCAGCAGCTGGCCCCGTACGTTAACTAGCACAGATACGCAGTATTTT
CDR3aa: CASSWPRTLTSTDTQYF

v_gene: TRBV6-1
len: 19
d_gene: .
abundance: .
j_gene: TRBJ2-2
CDR3nt: TGTGCCAGCAGTGAAGCGCTTCATTTGGGTACCAGGGGTACCGGGGAGCTGTTTTTT
CDR3aa: CASSEALHLGTRGTGELFF

v_gene: TRBV25-1
len: 14
d_gene: .
abundance: .
j_gene: TRBJ2-5
CDR3nt: TGTGCCAGCACCTTTAGGGATGCAAAAGAGACCCAGTACTTC
CDR3aa: CASTFRDAKETQYF

v_gene: TRBV9
len: 15
d_gene: .
abundance: .
j_gene: TRBJ1-2
CDR3nt: TGTGCCAGCAGCGTTTCGGGACGAGCTAACTATGGCTACACCTTC
CDR3aa: CASSVSGRANYGYTF

v_gene: TRBV7-2
len: 16
d_gene: .
abundance: many
j_gene: TRBJ2-1
CDR3nt: TGTGCCAGCAGCTTTTGGGGCGTAGGCTCCTACAATGAGCAGTTCTTC
CDR3aa: CASSFWGVGSYNEQFF

v_gene: TRBV19
len: 19
d_gene: .
abundance: .
j_gene: TRBJ2-1
CDR3nt: TGTGCCAGTAGGACCCGGGACCCCGGTATAGTTAGCTCCTACAATGAGCAGTTCTTC
CDR3aa: CASRTRDPGIVSSYNEQFF

v_gene: TRBV6-4
len: 14
d_gene: .
abundance: .
j_gene: TRBJ1-1
CDR3nt: TGTGCCAGCAAATTACAGGTGGGGAAAACTGAAGCTTTCTTT
CDR3aa: CASKLQVGKTEAFF

v_gene: TRBV13
len: 15
d_gene: TRBD2
abundance: few
j_gene: TRBJ2-7
CDR3nt: TGTGCCAGCAGCCGAGCGGGGGGCCCTTCCTACGAGCAGTACTTC
CDR3aa: CASSRAGGPSYEQYF

v_gene: TRBV27
len: 14
d_gene: .
abundance: .
j_gene: TRBJ2-3
CDR3nt: TGTGCCAGCAGTCCGGGACTGGTGTCAGATACGCAGTATTTT
CDR3aa: CASSPGLVSDTQYF

v_gene: TRBV4-1
len: 18
d_gene: TRBD2
abundance: few
j_gene: TRBJ2-7
CDR3nt: TGCGCCAGCAGCCAAGGGTCTAGCGGTCTACTCGATAACTACGAGCAGTACTTC
CDR3aa: CASSQGSSGLLDNYEQYF

v_gene: TRBV12-3/TRBV12-4
len: 14
d_gene: .
abundance: .
j_gene: TRBJ1-1
CDR3nt: TGTGCCAGCAGTTTACACAGAGACAACACTGAAGCTTTCTTT
CDR3aa: CASSLHRDNTEAFF

v_gene: TRBV28
len: 15
d_gene: TRBD2
abundance: few
j_gene: TRBJ2-3
CDR3nt: TGTGCCAGCAGTTTCGTTCGGGGGGAAGTAGATACGCAGTATTTT
CDR3aa: CASSFVRGEVDTQYF

v_gene: TRBV29-1
len: 13
d_gene: .
abundance: once
j_gene: TRBJ1-1
CDR3nt: TGCAGCGTTGCGGCAGGGGTGAACACTGAAGCTTTCTTT
CDR3aa: CSVAAGVNTEAFF

v_gene: TRBV15
len: 16
d_gene: TRBD1
abundance: few
j_gene: TRBJ1-3
CDR3nt: TGTGCCACCAGCGGGACAGGTTCCAACTCTGGAAACACCATATATTTT
CDR3aa: CATSGTGSNSGNTIYF

v_gene: TRBV7-4
len: 15
d_gene: .
abundance: .
j_gene: TRBJ1-5
CDR3nt: TGTGCCAGCAGCTTAGAGGGGGGAATCAATCAGCCCCAGCATTTT
CDR3aa: CASSLEGGINQPQHF

v_gene: TRBV5-1
len: 17
d_gene: TRBD1
abundance: once
j_gene: TRBJ2-1
CDR3nt: TGCGCCAGCAGCTTGAAGGTCGGGGACAGGCGAGACAATGAGCAGTTCTTC
CDR3aa: CASSLKVGDRRDNEQFF

v_gene: TRBV19
len: 15
d_gene: .
abundance: .
j_gene: TRBJ1-5
CDR3nt: TGTGCCAGTACCCTGGGATGGGGTGGCAATCAGCCCCAGCATTTT
CDR3aa: CASTLGWGGNQPQHF

v_gene: TRBV18
len: 14
d_gene: TRBD1
abundance: .
j_gene: TRBJ2-1
CDR3nt: TGTGCCAGCTCACCCGTCACAGGGGTTTGGGAGCAGTTCTTC
CDR3aa: CASSPVTGVWEQFF

v_gene: TRBV6-1
len: 15
d_gene: .
abundance: .
j_gene: TRBJ1-1
CDR3nt: TGTGCCAGCTACGTCCAAAAGCAGGATGCACATGAAGCTTTCTTT
CDR3aa: CASYVQKQDAHEAFF

v_gene: TRBV6-2/TRBV6-3
len: 14
d_gene: .
abundance: .
j_gene: TRBJ2-3
CDR3nt: TGTGCCAGCAGTCCCCGGGCCCTCACAGATACGCAGTATTTT
CDR3aa: CASSPRALTDTQYF

v_gene: TRBV6-8
len: 13
d_gene: .
abundance: .
j_gene: TRBJ2-3
CDR3nt: TGTGCCAGCTTTGGGGGGTTTACAGATACGCAGTATTTT
CDR3aa: CASFGGFTDTQYF

v_gene: TRBV6-6
len: 14
d_gene: .
abundance: .
j_gene: TRBJ1-1
CDR3nt: TGTGCCTGCTGGGATCGACAGGTCTACACTGAAGCTTTCTTT
CDR3aa: CACWDRQVYTEAFF

v_gene: TRBV5-1
len: 14
d_gene: TRBD1
abundance: .
j_gene: TRBJ2-3
CDR3nt: TGCGCCAGCAGCAAGGACAGGGACGCAGATACGCAGTATTTT
CDR3aa: CASSKDRDADTQYF

v_gene: TRBV13
len: 15
d_gene: .
abundance: .
j_gene: TRBJ2-2
CDR3nt: TGTGCCAGCAGCTTAGGCCGCCAGATAAACGGGGAGCTGTTTTTT
CDR3aa: CASSLGRQINGELFF

v_gene: TRBV29-1
len: 15
d_gene: .
abundance: once
j_gene: TRBJ1-3
CDR3nt: TGCAGCGTTGAGTCCCCTTCTCTCTCTGGAAACACCATATATTTT
CDR3aa: CSVESPSLSGNTIYF

v_gene: TRBV27
len: 16
d_gene: TRBD1
abundance: .
j_gene: TRBJ1-1
CDR3nt: TGTGCCAGCTTTTTCGAGGGCAGGGGGGCCCATGCTGAAGCTTTCTTT
CDR3aa: CASFFEGRGAHAEAFF

v_gene: TRBV12-5
len: 18
d_gene: .
abundance: few
j_gene: TRBJ2-1
CDR3nt: TGTGCTAGTGGGGAGAGGACAACTTACGAAGTTCTTAACAATGAGCAGTTCTTC
CDR3aa: CASGERTTYEVLNNEQFF

v_gene: TRBV27
len: 16
d_gene: .
abundance: .
j_gene: TRBJ2-3
CDR3nt: TGTGCCAGCAGTGTGAACGGGGGGCCCCTCACAGATACGCAGTATTTT
CDR3aa: CASSVNGGPLTDTQYF

v_gene: TRBV27
len: 14
d_gene: .
abundance: few
j_gene: TRBJ1-1
CDR3nt: TGTGCCAGCAGTAAGGCGGCACTCAACACTGAAGCTTTCTTT
CDR3aa: CASSKAALNTEAFF

v_gene: TRBV7-6
len: 15
d_gene: .
abundance: few
j_gene: TRBJ2-3
CDR3nt: TGTGCCAGCAGCTTAGTAGCGGCCCCGCGGAGTGCGCAGTATTTT
CDR3aa: CASSLVAAPRSAQYF